Listed here are 26 T cell receptor beta chains from one sample, sequenced in a study of CD8+CD57+ T cells in acquired aplastic anemia. By flow cytometry, patients selected for sequencing had shown an expansion of CD8+CD57+ cells. TCR beta VDJ and CDR3 were profiled, and genomic DNA was the template. TCRdb redid the calling of the reads with MiXCR, one entry per CDR3 protein. Here the sample spans around 250,000 distinct CDR3 sequences, approximately 82% being singletons. Source material: sorted CD4+, CD8+, or CD8+CD57+ T cells (not recorded which) from PBMCs. The receptors originated from a human donor with aplastic anemia.

A word on this clonotype: At one end the junction does not follow the germline gene, possibly because of a read error. The gene calls are TRBV7-8 and TRBJ2-1; TRBD2 agrees at 9 bases. Germline CDR1 and CDR2: SGHVS and FQNEAQ. The CDR3 consists of 17 residues. The CDR3 DNA sequence: TGTGCCACCAGCAGTGCTCCGGGACTAGCTACCCAGTATGAGCAGTTCTTC. It specifies CATSSAPGLATQYEQFF.

The gene calls are TRBV7-8 and TRBJ2-3; 7 bases align to TRBD2. V lost 5 bases to trimming and J lost 6 bases; unmatched junction nucleotides: 8. Per the germline V gene, CDR1 is SGHVS and CDR2 is FQNEAQ. The CDR3 sequence is 14 residues long. DNA of the CDR3: TGTGCCAGCAGCGACACGGGAGGCCCCGATACGCAGTATTTT. Translated, it gives CASSDTGGPDTQYF.

The V call is TRBV2, the J call TRBJ1-2; TRBD1 agrees at 7 bases. CDR3 length: 13 residues. The germline gives CDR1 SNHLY, CDR2 FYNNEI. The trim removed 7 bases at V and 2 bases at J, leaving 4 bases unmatched. In nucleotides, the CDR3 is TGTGCCAGCATGGACAGGAACAACTATGGCTACACCTTC. Residues: CASMDRNNYGYTF.

CDR3 bases: TGTGCCACCAGCAGAGGCAGCGAGCAGGAGCCCCAGCATTTT. This sequence encodes CATSRGSEQEPQHF. The genes are TRBV15 and TRBJ1-5; D not certain. Germline V gene lookup returns CDR1 LNHNV and CDR2 YYDKDF (reference sequence). The CDR3 consists of 14 residues. V gave up 1 base and J gave up 8 bases, with 12 bases separating them.

As regards this clonotype: The junction shows a germline mismatch at one end, possibly a read error. The chain links TRBV9 to TRBJ2-5; possibly TRBD2 for D (5 bases). Germline loops: CDR1 SGDLS, CDR2 YYNGEE. This CDR3 comprises 14 residues. The DNA for the CDR3 is TGTGCCACCAGCGGATGCAACAAGCAAGAGACCCAGCACTTC. This gives the protein CATSGCNKQETQHF. The entire variable domain, with the rest obtained from reference TRBV9 and TRBJ2-5, is as follows: DSGVTQTPKHLITATGQRVTLRCSPRSGDLSVYWYQQSLDQGLQFLIQYYNGEERAKGNILERFSAQQFPDLHSELNLSSLELGDSALYFCATSGCNKQETQHFGPGTRLLVL.

This clonotype was seen only once. An end of the junction differs from the germline gene, which may be a read error. This chain links TRBV7-9 with TRBJ2-1; TRBD2 matches 8 bases. CDR3 length equals 15 residues. Per germline, CDR1 SEHNR and CDR2 FQNEAQ (reference sequence). CDR3 amino acids: CATSSDRRGGNEEFF. CDR3 bases: TGTGCCACCAGCAGTGATAGACGGGGGGGGAATGAGGAGTTCTTC.

This sequence joins TRBV7-4 and TRBJ1-5; D not resolved. This CDR3 has 15 amino acids. The V end was cut by 4 bases, the J end by 15 bases, with 25 bases between. Per germline, CDR1 SGHVT and CDR2 SQSDAQ. CDR3 sequence (DNA): TGTGCCAGCAGCTCAGGTACCGCGCGAAAACAGTCCTTGCATTTT. Amino acids: CASSSGTARKQSLHF.

The gene calls are TRBV9 and TRBJ2-5, with 14 bases aligning to TRBD2. CDR1 is SGDLS, CDR2 YYNGEE, per germline. Trimming took 3 bases from V and 5 from J; bases not matched to a gene: 6. CDR3 size: 16 residues. The CDR3 protein is CASSGWTSGGFETQYF. The CDR3 nucleotides read TGTGCCAGCAGCGGCTGGACTAGCGGGGGGTTTGAGACCCAGTACTTC. Together with reference TRBV9 and TRBJ2-5, the CDR3 gives the full variable domain: DSGVTQTPKHLITATGQRVTLRCSPRSGDLSVYWYQQSLDQGLQFLIQYYNGEERAKGNILERFSAQQFPDLHSELNLSSLELGDSALYFCASSGWTSGGFETQYFGPGTRLLVL.

The chain carries TRBV11-2 and TRBJ2-5; 8 nucleotides match TRBD1. The germline V gene has CDR1 SGHAT and CDR2 FQNNGV. V gave up 2 bases and J gave up 5 bases; unmatched junction bases: 7. The CDR3 consists of 15 residues. DNA of the CDR3: TGTGCCAGCAGCTTAAGTCAGGGGGCTAGGGAGACCCAGTACTTC. The encoded protein is CASSLSQGARETQYF.

The rearrangement joins TRBV9 to TRBJ2-7; TRBD1 is a possible D gene (6 bases). The J call may not be correct, given that the DNA end is closer to TRBJ2-5. This CDR3 region has 15 residues. Germline CDR1 SGDLS, CDR2 YYNGEE. This CDR3 reads CASSVATGYQETQYF. The CDR3 DNA sequence: TGTGCCAGCAGCGTAGCCACAGGGTACCAAGAGACCCAGTACTTC.

The chain employs TRBV2 and TRBJ1-1, with D unresolved. V lost 7 bases and J lost 1, with 10 bases in between. CDR1 is SNHLY, CDR2 FYNNEI, per germline. There are 13 residues in the CDR3. The CDR3 sequence: CASTPPGNTEAFF. CDR3 coding DNA: TGTGCCAGCACTCCTCCAGGGAACACTGAAGCTTTCTTT.

V usage is TRBV5-4 and J usage is TRBJ2-5, with D possibly being TRBD2 (6 bases). The CDR3 covers 14 residues. Germline assignment: CDR1 SGHNT and CDR2 YYREEE (reference sequence). Trimming took 7 bases from V and 2 from J, leaving 15 bases between them. The CDR3: CASGGESKQETQYF. For the CDR3, the DNA is TGTGCCAGCGGAGGGGAGAGCAAGCAAGAGACCCAGTACTTC.

The chain has TRBV9 and TRBJ1-2, with D uncertain. The V and J ends lost 0 bases and 9 bases respectively, with 21 bases between them. CDR1 and CDR2 from the germline V gene are SGDLS and YYNGEE. The CDR3 has 16 residues. CDR3 region: CASSVGTARHVPRYTF. CDR3 bases: TGTGCCAGCAGCGTAGGGACCGCCCGGCATGTGCCCCGCTACACCTTC.

This rearrangement joins TRBV20-1 to TRBJ2-2; no firm D call. V was trimmed by 2 bases and J by 0 bases, leaving 4 bases between them. This CDR3 has 13 residues. Per germline, CDR1 DFQATT and CDR2 SNEGSKA (reference sequence). The CDR3 nucleotides read TGCAGTGCTAGATCACCGAACACCGGGGAGCTGTTTTTT. Translation: CSARSPNTGELFF.

A note on this clonotype: The CDR3 does not end in the conserved phenylalanine or tryptophan, so this is likely a read error. It is unclear where the CDR3 begins or ends on the DNA, so no DNA is shown, and the CDR3 is as TCRdb lists it. The rearrangement uses TRBV2 and TRBJ2-5; TRBD1, the D gene given by the table, was not confirmed from the DNA. Germline CDR1 SNHLY, CDR2 FYNNEI. The CDR3 is made up of 15 amino acids, end residues included. The CDR3: CASGDGGTCTQSFGL.

V is TRBV28 and J is TRBJ2-2; D remains ambiguous. The CDR3 runs 11 residues. Germline loops: CDR1 MDHEN, CDR2 SYDVKM. V was shortened by 6 bases and J by 8 bases, with 7 bases between the two germline ends. DNA for the CDR3: TGTGCCAGCAGAACGACAGGGGAGCTGTTTTTT. Translating gives CASRTTGELFF.

In the case of this clonotype: One end of the junction varies from germline; a read error may be responsible. The gene calls are TRBV2 and TRBJ2-6; 7 nucleotides align to TRBD2. The CDR3 has 16 amino acids. Germline lookup yields CDR1 SNHLY and CDR2 FYNNEI. The CDR3 nucleotides are TGTGCCAGCGGGGTAGCGGGCACCTATACGGCCAACGTTCTGACTTTC. It translates to CASGVAGTYTANVLTF. Full variable domain (outside the CDR3, taken from reference TRBV2 and TRBJ2-6): EPEVTQTPSHQVTQMGQEVILRCVPISNHLYFYWYRQILGQKVEFLVSFYNNEISEKSEIFDDQFSVERPDGSNFTLKIRSTKLEDSAMYFCASGVAGTYTANVLTFGAGSRLTVL.

V and J are TRBV9 and TRBJ1-2, with 10 bases identical to TRBD1. This CDR3 contains 12 residues. After removal of 9 bases from V and 6 bases from J, the junction contained 5 bases not matched to a gene. Germline CDR1 is SGDLS and CDR2 is YYNGEE. CDR3 sequence: CANPDRGNGYTF. CDR3 DNA sequence: TGTGCCAATCCGGACAGGGGGAATGGCTACACCTTC.

The genes are TRBV7-8 and TRBJ2-3, with D possibly being TRBD2 (6 bases). The V end lost 0 bases, the J end lost 15 bases, and 22 bases lay between the germline ends. This CDR3 spans 15 amino acids. Germline values: CDR1 SGHVS, CDR2 FQNEAQ. The CDR3 loop reads CASSLAGGRNTQYYF. The DNA of the CDR3 is TGTGCCAGCAGCTTAGCGGGAGGTCGCAATACGCAGTATTATTTT.

The chain couples TRBV7-8 to TRBJ2-2; a weak D match, TRBD1 (5 bases). The CDR3 has 16 amino acids. Trimming cost V 3 bases and J 10 bases, with 21 bases left between them. Germline V gene data show CDR1 as SGHVS and CDR2 as FQNEAQ. The CDR3 protein is CASSLEGDPDTQELFF. The CDR3 coding sequence is TGTGCCAGCAGCTTGGAAGGCGACCCGGACACGCAGGAGCTGTTTTTT.

As concerns this clonotype: A junction boundary mismatches the germline segment, possibly from a read error. V is TRBV7-3 and J is TRBJ1-4; weak D call: TRBD1 (5 bases). The CDR3 is 14 amino acids. Per germline, CDR1 SGHTA and CDR2 FQGTGA. CDR3 nucleotide sequence: TGTGCCAGCAGAATACAGGCAACTACTGTTGAACACTTATTT. Amino acid sequence: CASRIQATTVEHLF.

V is TRBV7-6 and J is TRBJ1-5; weak D call: TRBD1 (6 bases). The length of the CDR3 is 16 residues. V was shortened by 5 bases and J by 12 bases, with 26 bases between the two germline ends. Germline-derived CDR1 and CDR2 are SGHVS and FNYEAQ. The CDR3 sequence is CASSRGGATYEQYQHF. The CDR3 bases are TGTGCCAGCAGCCGAGGGGGGGCCACCTACGAGCAGTACCAGCATTTT.

A note on this clonotype: A read error may account for a junction end that differs from germline. This chain connects TRBV7-8 to TRBJ2-3, with D perhaps matching TRBD2 (5 bases). CDR1 is SGHVS and CDR2 is FQNEAQ in the germline V gene. This CDR3 comprises 16 residues. The CDR3 bases are TGTGCCACCAGCGTAGGGAGCAGCGCGAGTAGGAATACGCAGTATTTT. Its protein is CATSVGSSASRNTQYF.

Concerning this clonotype itself: Lacking the conserved final phenylalanine or tryptophan, this CDR3 likely reflects a read error. No DNA is shown, since the ends of the CDR3 on it are uncertain; the CDR3 is the one TCRdb lists. This chain joins TRBV14 and TRBJ2-2; the tabulated D call, TRBD2, remains unverified against the DNA. The CDR3 sequence runs 12 residues, both termini included. Germline V lookup: CDR1 SGHDN, CDR2 FVKESK. CDR3 region: CASSQDNWREGL.

Regarding this clonotype: Given a much more abundant clone one base away, this may be a read error. The gene calls are TRBV5-6 and TRBJ1-5; D ambiguous. The CDR3 contains 15 residues. Germline V gene lookup returns CDR1 SGHDT and CDR2 YYEEEE. CDR3 amino acids: CASRLERARNQPQHF. The CDR3, as DNA: TGTGCCAGCCGCTTGGAGAGGGCGAGAAATCAGCCCCAGCATTTT.

This clonotype showed up just a few times. One junction end disagrees with the germline gene, perhaps due to a read error. The V call is TRBV5-6, the J call TRBJ2-3; 7 nucleotides line up with TRBD2. This CDR3 comprises 13 residues. CDR1 SGHDT and CDR2 YYEEEE come from the germline V gene. This CDR3 reads CASGLGGRDTQYF. CDR3 bases: TGTGCCAGCGGCTTGGGGGGGAGAGATACGCAGTATTTT.